Detailed here is one T cell receptor beta chain. The antigen is not known. The germline V and J ends were trimmed by 2 bases and 2 bases, with 6 bases remaining between them. This CDR3 is built from 14 residues. The germline V gene has CDR1 MNHNY and CDR2 SVGAGI (reference sequence). This entry comes from a study of cytomegalovirus exposure and HLA in healthy donors. Study-wide results and limits: When analyzed later, a missense DCLRE1C variant was found to be linked to TCR beta V- and J-gene trimming. A later analysis found that most CMV-associated TCR beta chains appeared HLA-restricted.

13 Jbeta primers and 60 Vbeta primers were used for the PCR. Repertoires were generated with immunoSEQ multiplex PCR, while TCRdb's copy carries only in-frame clones and drops some. The sample carries about 110,000 clones, over 70% recorded once. Sequencing input: PBMCs. V and J are TRBV6-6 and TRBJ1-4, with D unresolved. This sequence was found in a woman aged 40 to 50 in good health and CMV-seropositive. The CDR3 DNA reads as TGTGCCAGCAGTTACGGGAGGACTAATGAAAAACTGTTTTTT. Amino acids: CASSYGRTNEKLFF.